What follows describes a single TCR beta chain. Its antigen is unidentified. The sequencing depth, 1 in 200,000 to 1 in 1 million T cells, was the target. Here immunoSEQ multiplex PCR was the method, and the copy in TCRdb shows in-frame clones only, minus some. The sample has 45,000 or so clones, nearly 70% seen once. V lost 1 base, J lost 4 bases, and 9 bases stayed unmatched. Germline-derived CDR1 and CDR2 are SGHVS and FNYEAQ. This CDR3 region has 18 residues. This specimen comes from a study of cytotoxic CD8 clonotypes in ibrutinib-treated CLL. Study-wide context: Partial responses numbered some 25 and complete responses 2; after a median about 72 months, around 14 stayed remitted and about twelve progressed. Samples had a mean of around 280,000 productive templates and around 90,000 productive rearrangements.

Study outcomes and limitations: Sustained-remission and progressing patients were not sampled at matched times.

The sequence derives from a human donor with chronic lymphocytic leukemia. The V gene is TRBV7-6, the J gene TRBJ2-5, with TRBD2 matching 13 bases. Sequences were derived from PBMCs, sampled after 12 months of ibrutinib treatment. The CDR3 DNA reads as TGTGCCAGCAGCTTAGGAGGGACTAGCGGGATATCGGGAGAGACCCAGTACTTC. Protein: CASSLGGTSGISGETQYF.